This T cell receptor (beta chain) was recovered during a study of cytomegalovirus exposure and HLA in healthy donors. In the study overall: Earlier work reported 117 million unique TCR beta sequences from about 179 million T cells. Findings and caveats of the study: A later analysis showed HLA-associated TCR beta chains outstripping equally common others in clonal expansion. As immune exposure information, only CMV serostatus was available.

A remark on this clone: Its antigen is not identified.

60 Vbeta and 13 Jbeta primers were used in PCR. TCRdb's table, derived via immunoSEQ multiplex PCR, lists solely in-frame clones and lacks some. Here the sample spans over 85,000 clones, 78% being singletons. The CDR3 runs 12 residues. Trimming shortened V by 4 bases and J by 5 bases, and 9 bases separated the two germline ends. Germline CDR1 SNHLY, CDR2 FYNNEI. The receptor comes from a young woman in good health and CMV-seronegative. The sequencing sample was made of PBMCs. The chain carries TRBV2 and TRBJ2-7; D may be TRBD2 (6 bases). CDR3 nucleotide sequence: TGTGCCAGCAGTGGGGACTGGAACGAGCAGTACTTC. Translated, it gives CASSGDWNEQYF.